Listed below are T cell receptor beta chains from one sample, sequenced in a study of identical twins. One entry per CDR3 protein, called by TCRdb with MiXCR from the 5' RACE reads. Of 400,000 to 650,000 distinct CDR3 sequences detected, 22% appear once; the ten largest clones hold about 0.99%. This sample also belongs to another study, concerning T cells expressing NK-cell markers.

The sequenced material came from CD4+ T cells sorted from blood. These receptor sequences come from a woman aged 18 to 35 in good health. The CDR3 runs from the conserved cysteine through the conserved F or W. D genes are given only for firm matches. Rows give clone size only sometimes, using once, few, many, or a class for an expanded clone.

J | size | D | V | CDR3 | DNA
TRBJ1-1 | many | TRBD1 | TRBV29-1 | CSVGTGADTEAFF | TGCAGCGTTGGCACAGGGGCGGACACTGAAGCTTTCTTT
TRBJ2-4 | . | . | TRBV7-8 | CASSLAVGNIQYF | TGTGCCAGCAGCTTAGCAGTGGGTAACATTCAGTACTTC
TRBJ2-7 | . | . | TRBV6-2/TRBV6-3 | CASSQLTSYEQYF | TGTGCCAGCAGTCAACTGACCTCCTACGAGCAGTACTTC
TRBJ1-2 | . | . | TRBV20-1 | CSALRDGSYGYTF | TGCAGTGCCCTCCGGGACGGGTCCTATGGCTACACCTTC
TRBJ2-6 | once | TRBD1 | TRBV7-9 | CASSPQQGAPGANVLTF | TGTGCCAGCAGCCCTCAACAGGGGGCGCCTGGGGCCAACGTCCTGACTTTC
TRBJ2-7 | . | TRBD1 | TRBV9 | CASSANPGDRLYEQYF | TGTGCCAGCAGCGCCAATCCCGGGGACAGGCTCTACGAGCAGTACTTC
TRBJ2-7 | . | . | TRBV18 | CASSPLQGVEEQYF | TGTGCCAGCTCACCACTACAGGGTGTTGAGGAGCAGTACTTC
TRBJ1-4 | . | TRBD1 | TRBV4-3 | CASSQGGQGLGKLFF | TGCGCCAGCAGCCAAGGAGGACAGGGCCTAGGGAAACTGTTTTTT
TRBJ2-3 | few | TRBD2 | TRBV5-1 | CASSFGLAASITDTQYF | TGCGCCAGCAGCTTCGGACTAGCCGCAAGTATCACAGATACGCAGTATTTT
TRBJ2-3 | few | . | TRBV6-2/TRBV6-3 | CASRPRGDTDTQYF | TGTGCCAGCAGGCCGAGGGGTGACACAGATACGCAGTATTTT
TRBJ1-5 | few | . | TRBV10-3 | CAISESPNQPQHF | TGTGCCATCAGTGAGTCACCAAATCAGCCCCAGCATTTT
TRBJ2-7 | . | . | TRBV6-6 | CASSYVRWVEQYF | TGTGCCAGCAGTTACGTACGCTGGGTCGAGCAGTACTTC
TRBJ2-7 | many | . | TRBV6-5 | CASSYSYGAQYF | TGTGCCAGCAGTTACTCGTATGGGGCCCAGTACTTC
TRBJ2-2 | . | . | TRBV20-1 | CSARRPPGELFF | TGCAGTGCTAGACGACCCCCCGGGGAGCTGTTTTTT
TRBJ2-2 | . | . | TRBV5-6 | CASSRDAGELFF | TGTGCCAGCAGCCGGGACGCCGGGGAGCTGTTTTTT
TRBJ2-7 | many | . | TRBV7-8 | CASSLARGEQYF | TGTGCCAGCAGCTTAGCACGAGGCGAGCAGTACTTC
TRBJ2-7 | . | . | TRBV10-3 | CAISPISGPSSYEQYF | TGTGCCATCAGCCCAATCAGCGGGCCTAGCTCCTACGAGCAGTACTTC
TRBJ1-3 | few | . | TRBV10-3 | CAISETGASSGNTIYF | TGTGCCATCAGTGAGACAGGCGCAAGCTCTGGAAACACCATATATTTT
TRBJ2-1 | few | TRBD2 | TRBV11-2 | CASSLQGLALRNEQFF | TGTGCCAGCAGCTTACAGGGACTAGCTCTTAGGAATGAGCAGTTCTTC
TRBJ1-2 | . | . | TRBV6-4 | CASSDTGTAVEGYTF | TGTGCCAGCAGTGACACCGGGACTGCCGTGGAAGGCTACACCTTC
TRBJ2-7 | few | . | TRBV15 | CATSRNAASYEQYF | TGTGCCACCAGCAGAAATGCGGCATCCTACGAGCAGTACTTC
TRBJ1-2 | few | . | TRBV6-1 | CASSTPGVRGYTF | TGTGCCAGCAGTACCCCTGGGGTCAGGGGCTACACCTTC
TRBJ2-1 | many | . | TRBV20-1 | CSARDASMSSYNEQFF | TGCAGTGCTAGAGACGCGAGCATGAGCTCCTACAATGAGCAGTTCTTC
TRBJ2-6 | once | . | TRBV19 | CASSILRSGANVLTF | TGTGCCAGTAGTATATTACGCTCTGGGGCCAACGTCCTGACTTTC
TRBJ1-3 | . | . | TRBV6-1 | CASSTGDGNTIYF | TGTGCCAGCAGTACCGGAGATGGAAACACCATATATTTT
TRBJ2-5 | many | TRBD2 | TRBV5-1 | CASSLGLAETQYF | TGTGCCAGCAGCCTAGGACTAGCGGAGACCCAGTACTTC
TRBJ2-3 | few | . | TRBV20-1 | CSARGRATQYF | TGCAGTGCTAGAGGCCGGGCTACGCAGTATTTT
TRBJ2-5 | . | . | TRBV20-1 | CSVAEGSQETQYF | TGCAGTGTAGCTGAAGGGTCCCAAGAGACCCAGTACTTC
TRBJ2-1 | . | . | TRBV10-3 | CAISDRERTYNEQFF | TGTGCCATCAGTGATCGGGAGAGAACCTACAATGAGCAGTTCTTC
TRBJ2-2 | . | . | TRBV5-1 | CASSSGLERNTGELFF | TGCGCCAGCAGCTCGGGACTCGAAAGGAACACCGGGGAGCTGTTTTTT
TRBJ1-5 | . | . | TRBV25-1 | CASSGLLSNQPQHF | TGTGCCAGCAGTGGATTACTTAGCAATCAGCCCCAGCATTTT
TRBJ1-2 | many | . | TRBV5-6 | CASSPGYNYGYTF | TGTGCCAGCAGTCCAGGGTACAACTATGGCTACACCTTC
TRBJ2-7 | . | . | TRBV20-1 | CSAPQGGREYEQYF | TGCAGTGCTCCTCAAGGGGGGAGGGAGTATGAGCAGTACTTC
TRBJ2-2 | . | TRBD1 | TRBV7-9 | CASRHSRDSLLTGELFF | TGTGCCAGCAGACACAGCCGGGACAGCCTTTTGACCGGGGAGCTGTTTTTT
TRBJ2-5 | few | . | TRBV7-2 | CASRGGRAGETQYF | TGTGCCAGCAGAGGGGGGAGGGCCGGGGAGACCCAGTACTTC
TRBJ2-7 | . | . | TRBV7-9 | CASSRIAVSYEQYF | TGTGCCAGCAGTCGGATAGCGGTCTCCTACGAGCAGTACTTC